These 27 T cell receptor beta chains originate from one sample sequenced in a study of cytotoxic CD8 clonotypes in ibrutinib-treated CLL. The repertoire was sequenced with immunoSEQ multiplex PCR; TCRdb's copy has only in-frame clones and lacks some. The sample shows 150,000 or so clones, around nine tenths of them seen only once. Material: PBMCs, obtained at disease progression, from a patient treated with ibrutinib. These receptors all come from a human donor with chronic lymphocytic leukemia.

This clone was seen only a few times. This chain links TRBV9 with TRBJ2-3; TRBD2 is a possible D gene (5 bases). The CDR3 is made up of 14 amino acids. V gave up 0 bases and J gave up 4 bases, with 9 bases separating them. CDR1 is SGDLS, CDR2 YYNGEE, per germline. The CDR3 here is CASSVELVADTQYF. CDR3 nucleotides: TGTGCCAGCAGCGTAGAACTAGTTGCAGATACGCAGTATTTT.

This sequence joins TRBV11-2 and TRBJ2-2; a possible D gene is TRBD2 (6 bases). CDR1 SGHAT and CDR2 FQNNGV come from the germline V gene. The CDR3 is 15 amino acids. V lost 3 bases to trimming and J lost 3 bases, with 11 bases between them. The CDR3 coding sequence is TGTGCCAGCAGCTTTTTGGGGGAGGACACCGGGGAGCTGTTTTTT. It encodes CASSFLGEDTGELFF.

The chain carries TRBV13 and TRBJ2-1; TRBD2 matches 10 bases. Germline CDR1 reads PRHDT; CDR2 reads FYEKMQ (reference sequence). The CDR3 spans 16 residues. The junction had 9 bases not matched to a gene; V was cut back by 1 base and J by 9 bases. The CDR3: CASSLASGRALAEQFF. The CDR3, as DNA: TGTGCCAGCAGCTTAGCCAGCGGGAGGGCCCTCGCTGAGCAGTTCTTC.

The chain links TRBV19 to TRBJ1-1; no definite D call. Per germline, CDR1 LNHDA and CDR2 SQIVND (reference sequence). Trimming left V 2 bases short and J 4 bases short, with 8 bases between. This CDR3 contains 13 residues. The CDR3 region has the DNA TGTGCCAGTAGTATACCGACAACCACTGAAGCTTTCTTT. Amino acids: CASSIPTTTEAFF.

The genes are TRBV29-1 and TRBJ2-7; either TRBD1 or TRBD2 may fit D (5 bases each). Trimming took off 5 bases at V and 6 bases at J, with 17 bases between the two ends. This CDR3 has 13 residues. Germline V gene sequence: CDR1 SQVTM, CDR2 ANQGSEA. CDR3 DNA sequence: TGCAGCGTTTTGGGGACGGCAGGACGCGAGCAGTACTTC. Protein: CSVLGTAGREQYF.

This clone was observed a single time. The rearrangement joins TRBV6-5 to TRBJ1-2; possibly TRBD1 for D (5 bases). The length of the CDR3 is 13 residues. Trimming took 7 bases from V and 0 from J, leaving 9 bases between them. Germline lookup yields CDR1 MNHEY and CDR2 SVGAGI. DNA for the CDR3: TGTGCCAGCACCGGGGCCTCTAACTATGGCTACACCTTC. The encoded protein is CASTGASNYGYTF.

The J gene is TRBJ2-1, the V gene TRBV4-2; D is undetermined. The CDR3 loop spans 15 amino acids. Germline V gene lookup returns CDR1 LGHNA and CDR2 YNFKEQ. Trimming stripped 1 base from V and 1 base from J, with 8 bases between. The chain's CDR3 is CASSQGVASYNEQFF. As DNA, the CDR3 is TGTGCCAGCAGCCAAGGAGTAGCTTCCTACAATGAGCAGTTCTTC.

The V and J genes are TRBV30 and TRBJ1-1; maybe TRBD1 (5 bases). The ends were cut back, 5 bases at V and 7 bases at J, with 11 bases in the middle. The CDR3 is 11 amino acids. Germline CDR1 is GTSNPN and CDR2 is SVGIG (reference sequence). CDR3 sequence reads: CAWLSGFEAFF. The CDR3 DNA follows: TGTGCCTGGCTATCAGGGTTTGAAGCTTTCTTT.

J is TRBJ2-2 and V is TRBV2, with a possible D match to TRBD2 (7 bases). Germline CDR1 and CDR2: SNHLY and FYNNEI. Trimming took off 11 bases at V and 2 bases at J, with 15 bases between the two ends. The CDR3 covers 14 residues. The CDR3 region has the DNA TGTGCCTCCAAAGGGGGGGCCAACACCGGGGAGCTGTTTTTT. It specifies CASKGGANTGELFF.

This clone was seen only once. The chain links TRBV9 to TRBJ2-5; the D gene is possibly TRBD1 (6 bases). Looked up from germline, CDR1 is SGDLS and CDR2 is YYNGEE. This CDR3 spans 14 amino acids. Trimming removed 1 base from V and 2 bases from J, with 9 bases in between. CDR3 coding DNA: TGTGCCAGCAGCGTACAACAGGGACAAGAGACCCAGTACTTC. Translated: CASSVQQGQETQYF.

The CDR3 reads CASSFKIRGKGNEQFF. Written as DNA, the CDR3 is TGTGCCAGCAGTTTTAAGATCCGCGGAAAGGGCAATGAGCAGTTCTTC. The J gene is TRBJ2-1, the V gene TRBV27; no reliable D call. Trimming pared 3 bases from V and 6 bases from J, leaving 18 bases between. This CDR3 comprises 16 residues. Germline V gene data show CDR1 as MNHEY and CDR2 as SMNVEV (reference sequence).

The chain uses TRBV21-1 and TRBJ2-7; TRBD2, as called in the table, went unchecked against the DNA. TRBV21-1 is recorded as a pseudogene. This CDR3 has 16 residues. The CDR3 here is CASSKVPELQSYEQYF. In DNA form, the CDR3 reads TGTGCCAGCAGCAAAGTTCCGGAGCTACAATCCTACGAGCAGTACTTC.

This chain connects TRBV5-6 to TRBJ1-1; TRBD1 aligns across 7 bases. The germline gives CDR1 SGHDT, CDR2 YYEEEE. This CDR3 is 16 amino acids long. The V gene end was trimmed by 3 bases and the J gene end by 0 bases; junction bases not matched to a gene: 8. CDR3 residues: CASSSRRTGLNTEAFF. The CDR3, as DNA: TGTGCCAGCAGCTCGAGACGGACAGGCTTGAACACTGAAGCTTTCTTT.

This clone was seen a single time. The J gene is TRBJ1-5, the V gene TRBV27, with a weak D call TRBD1 (5 bases). V dropped 7 bases and J dropped 0 bases, with 16 bases sitting between them. The CDR3 runs 16 residues. CDR1 MNHEY and CDR2 SMNVEV come from the germline V gene (reference sequence). The CDR3 DNA is TGTGCCAGCATCCAGTCCGGGACGCTTAGCAATCAGCCCCAGCATTTT. Protein: CASIQSGTLSNQPQHF.

This chain connects TRBV2 to TRBJ1-3, with 9 bases aligning to TRBD1. The V gene's germline CDR1 is SNHLY and CDR2 FYNNEI. V shed 7 bases, J shed 7 bases, and the junction held 5 bases outside the gene matches. The CDR3 is 13 amino acids. The CDR3 DNA reads as TGTGCCAGCACGGGGACAGGGCCTAACACCATATATTTT. This gives the protein CASTGTGPNTIYF.

The V call is TRBV2, the J call TRBJ2-7; TRBD1 agrees at 10 bases. The length of the CDR3 is 14 residues. Germline CDR1 is SNHLY and CDR2 is FYNNEI. Trimming at V came to 4 bases and at J to 5 bases, leaving 5 bases not matched to a gene. Here the CDR3 reads CASSADRGRDEQYF. The CDR3 nucleotides read TGTGCCAGCAGTGCAGACAGGGGGCGCGACGAGCAGTACTTC. The whole variable domain, remainder taken from reference TRBV2 and TRBJ2-7, is EPEVTQTPSHQVTQMGQEVILRCVPISNHLYFYWYRQILGQKVEFLVSFYNNEISEKSEIFDDQFSVERPDGSNFTLKIRSTKLEDSAMYFCASSADRGRDEQYFGPGTRLTVT.

The chain is built from TRBV6-5 and TRBJ1-2; D gene ambiguous. The CDR3 runs to 15 residues. Germline V gene lookup returns CDR1 MNHEY and CDR2 SVGAGI. Trimming removed 0 bases at V and 1 base at J, with 9 bases between. The CDR3 nucleotides read TGTGCCAGCAGTTACTCAGCCTTACTTAACTATGGCTACACCTTC. Its protein is CASSYSALLNYGYTF.

This clone has a single count. This rearrangement joins TRBV23-1 to TRBJ2-5; possibly TRBD2 for D (6 bases). TRBV23-1 is noted as an ORF with a role that remains uncertain. Deletions cut 2 bases from V and 1 base from J, with 11 bases between. The CDR3 is 15 residues long. The CDR3 DNA reads TGCGCCAGCAGTCAAAGGGTGGGGGGCCAAGAGACCCAGTACTTC. Its translation: CASSQRVGGQETQYF.

The chain uses TRBV6-5 and TRBJ1-4, with TRBD1 identical over 7 bases. Germline V gene lookup returns CDR1 MNHEY and CDR2 SVGAGI. CDR3 length: 15 amino acids. The junction had 10 bases not matched to a gene; V was cut back by 6 bases and J by 6 bases. The CDR3 sequence is CASRAGGIRYEKLFF. As DNA, the CDR3 is TGTGCCAGCAGGGCAGGGGGGATTCGTTATGAAAAACTGTTTTTT.

V and J are TRBV27 and TRBJ2-7; TRBD1 aligns across 8 bases. This CDR3 region has 15 residues. The germline V gene encodes CDR1 MNHEY and CDR2 SMNVEV (reference sequence). J lost 2 bases, V lost 5 bases, and 8 bases had no gene match. The CDR3, as DNA: TGTGCCAGCAGTAGACCCGGACAGGGTACCTACGAGCAGTACTTC. It codes for CASSRPGQGTYEQYF.

This clone occurred once. The chain combines TRBV29-1 with TRBJ2-1, with TRBD2 matching over 13 bases. The germline gives CDR1 SQVTM, CDR2 ANQGSEA. V trimming: 4 bases; J trimming: 9 bases; junction bases outside the gene matches: 9. CDR3 length: 15 amino acids. The CDR3 nucleotides read TGCAGCGTTGGGACCACTAGCGGGAGGGATCGTGAGCAGTTCTTC. This translates into CSVGTTSGRDREQFF.

This chain connects TRBV6-5 to TRBJ1-5, with D unresolved. The germline CDR1 and CDR2 sequences are MNHEY and SVGAGI. V was shortened by 6 bases and J by 3 bases, with 9 bases between the two germline ends. The CDR3 consists of 13 residues. For the CDR3, the DNA is TGTGCCAGCAGCCCGGGCTACAATCAGCCCCAGCATTTT. Translated, it gives CASSPGYNQPQHF.

The rearrangement uses TRBV10-3 and TRBJ2-1; D may be TRBD2 (6 bases). Per germline, CDR1 ENHRY and CDR2 SYGVKD. CDR3 length equals 13 residues. Trimming pared 8 bases from V and 5 bases from J, leaving 13 bases between. CDR3 sequence: CAIVGGVHNEQFF. The DNA of the CDR3 is TGTGCCATCGTGGGGGGTGTCCACAATGAGCAGTTCTTC.

The chain has TRBV7-2 and TRBJ1-1; D gene uncertain. There are 12 residues in the CDR3. Germline V lookup: CDR1 SGHTA, CDR2 FQGNSA. Trimming stripped 1 base from V and 3 bases from J, with 3 bases between. DNA of the CDR3: TGTGCCAGCAGCTTAGTATACACTGAAGCTTTCTTT. Translated, it gives CASSLVYTEAFF. Complete variable domain (other parts from reference TRBV7-2 and TRBJ1-1): GAGVSQSPSNKVTEKGKDVELRCDPISGHTALYWYRQSLGQGLEFLIYFQGNSAPDKSGLPSDRFSAERTGGSVSTLTIQRTQQEDSAVYLCASSLVYTEAFFGQGTRLTVV.

V gene TRBV7-9 combines with J gene TRBJ2-1; 8 nucleotides match TRBD2. The trim removed 1 base at V and 5 bases at J, leaving 10 bases unmatched. CDR3 length equals 17 residues. The germline V gene encodes CDR1 SEHNR and CDR2 FQNEAQ (reference sequence). Here the CDR3 reads CASSLGLAGPRNNEQFF. CDR3 bases: TGTGCCAGCAGCTTAGGCCTAGCGGGCCCCCGCAACAATGAGCAGTTCTTC.

This chain links TRBV2 with TRBJ1-2, with D unresolved. The CDR3 spans 11 residues. Germline CDR1 reads SNHLY; CDR2 reads FYNNEI. Trimming cost V 8 bases and J 7 bases, with 11 bases left between them. In DNA, the CDR3 is TGTGCCAGCGTCCCCATCGTTGGCTACACCTTC. Its protein is CASVPIVGYTF.

V gene TRBV27 combines with J gene TRBJ2-1; D may be TRBD2 (5 bases). Germline values: CDR1 MNHEY, CDR2 SMNVEV (reference sequence). V lost 3 bases to trimming and J lost 5 bases, with 20 bases between them. This CDR3 region has 17 residues. In nucleotides, the CDR3 is TGTGCCAGCAGTTTCTCCTCGGCTCGGACGAGGGACAATGAGCAGTTCTTC. Residues: CASSFSSARTRDNEQFF.